This entry concerns a single T cell receptor (beta chain). Its antigen is as yet unknown. This specimen belongs to a study of shared clonotypes between healthy human individuals. Study-wide results and limits: The authors sampled blood alone, and tissue repertoires likely differ.

Researchers ran the assay at a deep level. Here immunoSEQ multiplex PCR was the method, and the copy in TCRdb shows in-frame clones only, minus some. The sample has approximately 1.9 million clones, around 95% seen once. V lost 5 bases, J lost 0 bases, and 10 bases stayed unmatched. Germline V gene lookup returns CDR1 MDHEN and CDR2 SYDVKM. The CDR3 extends over 17 amino acids. The naive CD8 fraction comprised CD45RO-negative cells positively selected for CCR7 and excluded terminally differentiated effector memory CD45RA+ cells. Donors, healthy HIV-negative adults, lacked recent acute infections or vaccinations.

J is TRBJ2-5 and V is TRBV28; 9 positions match TRBD1. Sequencing was carried out using naive CD8+ T cells from PBMCs. The TCR originated in a man younger than 35 in good health. Some clones in this sample may be carry-over from other donors' samples. This CDR3 is CASSHNYRDRDQETQYF. The CDR3 DNA reads as TGTGCCAGCAGTCATAATTATCGGGACAGGGACCAAGAGACCCAGTACTTC.